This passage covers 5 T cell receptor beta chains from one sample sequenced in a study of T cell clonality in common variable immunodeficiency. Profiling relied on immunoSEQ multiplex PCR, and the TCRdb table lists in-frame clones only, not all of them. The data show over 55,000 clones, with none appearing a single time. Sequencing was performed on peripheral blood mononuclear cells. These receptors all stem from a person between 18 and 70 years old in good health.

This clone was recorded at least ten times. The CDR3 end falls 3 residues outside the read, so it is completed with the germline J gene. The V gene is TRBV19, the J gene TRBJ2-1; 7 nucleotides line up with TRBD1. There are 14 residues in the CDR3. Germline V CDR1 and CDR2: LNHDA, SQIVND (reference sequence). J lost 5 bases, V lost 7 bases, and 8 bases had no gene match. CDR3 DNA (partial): TGTGCCAGTATGAGCCGGGACAGCAACAATGAG. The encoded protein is CASMSRDSNNE. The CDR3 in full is CASMSRDSNNEQFF.

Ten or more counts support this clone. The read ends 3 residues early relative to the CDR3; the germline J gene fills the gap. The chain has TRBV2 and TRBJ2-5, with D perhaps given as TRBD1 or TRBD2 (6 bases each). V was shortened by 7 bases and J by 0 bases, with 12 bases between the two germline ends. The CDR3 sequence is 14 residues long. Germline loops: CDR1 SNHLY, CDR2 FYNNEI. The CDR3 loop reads CASTRRGYQETQYF. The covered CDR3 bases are TGTGCCAGCACTAGGAGGGGGTACCAAGAGACC.

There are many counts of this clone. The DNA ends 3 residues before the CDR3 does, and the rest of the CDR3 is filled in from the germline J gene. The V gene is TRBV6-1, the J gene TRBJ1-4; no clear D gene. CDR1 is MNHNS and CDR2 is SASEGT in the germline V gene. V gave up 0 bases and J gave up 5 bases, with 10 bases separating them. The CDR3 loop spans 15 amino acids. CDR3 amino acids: CASSEARQLNEKLFF. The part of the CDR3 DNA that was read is TGTGCCAGCAGTGAAGCGCGGCAGCTAAATGAAAAA.

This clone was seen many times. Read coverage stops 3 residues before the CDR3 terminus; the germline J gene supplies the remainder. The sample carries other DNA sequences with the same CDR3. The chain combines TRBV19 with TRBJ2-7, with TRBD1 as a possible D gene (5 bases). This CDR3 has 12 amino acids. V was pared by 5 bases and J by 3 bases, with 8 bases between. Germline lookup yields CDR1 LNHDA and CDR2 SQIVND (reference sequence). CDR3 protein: CASSQGLYEQYF. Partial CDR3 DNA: TGTGCCAGTAGTCAGGGCCTCTACGAG.

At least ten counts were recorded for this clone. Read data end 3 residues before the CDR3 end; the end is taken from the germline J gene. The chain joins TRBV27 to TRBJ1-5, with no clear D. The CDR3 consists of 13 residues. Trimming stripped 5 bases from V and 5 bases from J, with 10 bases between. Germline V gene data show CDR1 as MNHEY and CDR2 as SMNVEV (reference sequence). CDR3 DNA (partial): TGTGCCAGCAGTCTTAGTAGTCATCAGCCC. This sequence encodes CASSLSSHQP. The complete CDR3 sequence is CASSLSSHQPQHF.